The rows below give T cell receptor beta chains drawn from one sample of a study of blood T cells in healthy people across ages. TCRdb called the 5' RACE reads again in MiXCR, with one record for every CDR3 protein. The sample holds over 700,000 distinct CDR3 sequences, about 48% seen once. The specimen sequenced was blood. These TCRs come from a man of 80 years or more in good health. CDR3s leave out the opening cysteine and the closing phenylalanine or tryptophan. Each record gives: CDR3 protein, clone size, V gene, D gene. The D gene is left open where the match is weak. Only some rows state a clone size, as once, few, many or a class for expanded clones.

CDR3: ASSQPGQSGYTFEQY
size: NA
V: TRBV4-2
D: NA

CDR3: ASSLRGQNSPLH
size: few
V: TRBV7-3
D: TRBD1

CDR3: ASSESASPLYEQY
size: NA
V: TRBV25-1
D: NA

CDR3: ASRQGTSGDNEQY
size: NA
V: TRBV27
D: TRBD2

CDR3: ASSTINEQF
size: few
V: TRBV3-1
D: NA

CDR3: ASSDPGRVPYEQY
size: NA
V: TRBV6-5
D: NA

CDR3: SARGIAGDEETQY
size: few
V: TRBV20-1
D: TRBD2

CDR3: AISESPVGGGTYEQY
size: NA
V: TRBV10-3
D: NA

CDR3: ASSLALSTEAF
size: few
V: TRBV9
D: NA

CDR3: ASMVGGPGEEQY
size: NA
V: TRBV5-1
D: NA

CDR3: ASSLTTEVEQY
size: NA
V: TRBV7-8
D: NA